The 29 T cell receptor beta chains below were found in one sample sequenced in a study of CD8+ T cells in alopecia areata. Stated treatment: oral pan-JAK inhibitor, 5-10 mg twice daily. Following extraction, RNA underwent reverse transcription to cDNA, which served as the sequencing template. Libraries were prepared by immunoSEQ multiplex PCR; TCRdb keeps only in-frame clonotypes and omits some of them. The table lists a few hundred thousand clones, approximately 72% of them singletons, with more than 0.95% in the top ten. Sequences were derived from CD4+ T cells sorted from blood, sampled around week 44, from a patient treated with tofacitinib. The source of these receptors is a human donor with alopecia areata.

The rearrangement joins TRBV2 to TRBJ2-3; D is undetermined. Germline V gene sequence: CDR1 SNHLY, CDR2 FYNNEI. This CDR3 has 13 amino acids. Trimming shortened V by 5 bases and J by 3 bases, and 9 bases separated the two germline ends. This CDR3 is CASSWTGTDTQYF. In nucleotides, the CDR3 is TGTGCCAGCAGTTGGACCGGAACAGATACGCAGTATTTT.

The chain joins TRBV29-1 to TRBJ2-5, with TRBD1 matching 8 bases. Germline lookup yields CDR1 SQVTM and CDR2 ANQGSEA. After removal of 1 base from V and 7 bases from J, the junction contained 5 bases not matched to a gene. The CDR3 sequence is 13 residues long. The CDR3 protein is CSVEAVTGGTQYF. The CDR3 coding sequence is TGCAGCGTTGAAGCAGTCACAGGGGGGACCCAGTACTTC.

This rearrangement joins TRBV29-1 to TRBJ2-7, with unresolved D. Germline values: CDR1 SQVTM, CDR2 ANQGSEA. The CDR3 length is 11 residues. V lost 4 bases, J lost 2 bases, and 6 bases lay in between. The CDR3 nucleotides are TGCAGCGTTGTATTCACCTACGAGCAGTACTTC. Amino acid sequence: CSVVFTYEQYF.

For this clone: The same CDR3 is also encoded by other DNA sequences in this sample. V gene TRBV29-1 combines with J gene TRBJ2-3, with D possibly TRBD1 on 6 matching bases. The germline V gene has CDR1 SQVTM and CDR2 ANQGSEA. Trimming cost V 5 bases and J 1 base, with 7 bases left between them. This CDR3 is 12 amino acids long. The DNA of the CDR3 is TGCAGCGTTTCAGGGGGCACAGATACGCAGTATTTT. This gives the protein CSVSGGTDTQYF.

The CDR3 DNA sequence: TGTGCCACCAGCATAATAGCGGGGGGATACAATGAGCAGTTCTTC. Its translation is CATSIIAGGYNEQFF. This sequence joins TRBV15 and TRBJ2-1; TRBD2 aligns across 10 bases. The length of the CDR3 is 15 residues. Germline CDR1 LNHNV, CDR2 YYDKDF (reference sequence). Unmatched junction bases numbered 4, after V lost 4 bases and J lost 4 bases.

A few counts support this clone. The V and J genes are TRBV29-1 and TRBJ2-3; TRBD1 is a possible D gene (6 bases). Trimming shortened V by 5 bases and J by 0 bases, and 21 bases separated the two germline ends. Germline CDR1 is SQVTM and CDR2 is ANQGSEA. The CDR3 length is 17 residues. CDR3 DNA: TGCAGCGTTCAATTCGACAGGTTCCTATATAGCACAGATACGCAGTATTTT. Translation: CSVQFDRFLYSTDTQYF.

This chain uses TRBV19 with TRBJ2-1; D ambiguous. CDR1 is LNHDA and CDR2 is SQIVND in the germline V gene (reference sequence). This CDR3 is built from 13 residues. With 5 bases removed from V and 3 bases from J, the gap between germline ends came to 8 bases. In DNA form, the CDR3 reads TGTGCCAGTAGTTTGACCAACTACAATGAGCAGTTCTTC. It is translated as CASSLTNYNEQFF.

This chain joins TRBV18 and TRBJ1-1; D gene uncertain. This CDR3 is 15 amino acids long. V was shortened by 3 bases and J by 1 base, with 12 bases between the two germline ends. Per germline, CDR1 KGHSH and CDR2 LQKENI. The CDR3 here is CASSPDGAPNTEAFF. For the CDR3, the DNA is TGTGCCAGCTCACCGGATGGAGCCCCGAACACTGAAGCTTTCTTT.

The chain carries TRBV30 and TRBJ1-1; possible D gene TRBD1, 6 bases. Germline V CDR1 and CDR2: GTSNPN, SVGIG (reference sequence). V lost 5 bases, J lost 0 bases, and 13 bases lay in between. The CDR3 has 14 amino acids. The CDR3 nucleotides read TGTGCCTGGTTTGGGGGCTCCCTGAACACTGAAGCTTTCTTT. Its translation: CAWFGGSLNTEAFF.

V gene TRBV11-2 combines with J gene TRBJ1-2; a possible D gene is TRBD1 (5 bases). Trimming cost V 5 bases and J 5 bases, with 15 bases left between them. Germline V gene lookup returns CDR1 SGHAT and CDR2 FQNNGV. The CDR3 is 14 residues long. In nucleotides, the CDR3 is TGTGCCAGCAGCACACCTGGACAACGATATGGCTACACCTTC. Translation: CASSTPGQRYGYTF.

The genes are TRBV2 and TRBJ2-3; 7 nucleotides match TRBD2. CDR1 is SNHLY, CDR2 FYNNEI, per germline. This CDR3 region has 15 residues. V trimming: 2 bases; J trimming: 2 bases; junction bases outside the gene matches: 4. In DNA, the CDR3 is TGTGCCAGCAGTGAACGAAGCGGGGACACAGATACGCAGTATTTT. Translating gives CASSERSGDTDTQYF.

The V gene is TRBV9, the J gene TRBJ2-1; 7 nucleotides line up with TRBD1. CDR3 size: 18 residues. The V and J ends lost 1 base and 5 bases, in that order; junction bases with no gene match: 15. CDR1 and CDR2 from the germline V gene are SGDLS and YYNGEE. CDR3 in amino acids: CASSVSIPSLRGHNEQFF. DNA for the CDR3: TGTGCCAGCAGCGTATCAATTCCGTCCCTGAGGGGGCACAATGAGCAGTTCTTC. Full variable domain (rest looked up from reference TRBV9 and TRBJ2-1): DSGVTQTPKHLITATGQRVTLRCSPRSGDLSVYWYQQSLDQGLQFLIQYYNGEERAKGNILERFSAQQFPDLHSELNLSSLELGDSALYFCASSVSIPSLRGHNEQFFGPGTRLTVL.

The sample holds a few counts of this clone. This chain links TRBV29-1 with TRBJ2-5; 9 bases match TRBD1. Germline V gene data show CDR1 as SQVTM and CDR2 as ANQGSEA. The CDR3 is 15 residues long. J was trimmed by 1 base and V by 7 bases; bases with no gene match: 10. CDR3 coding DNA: TGCAGCGCCACCCTAACAGGGGGCAGCCAAGAGACCCAGTACTTC. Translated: CSATLTGGSQETQYF.

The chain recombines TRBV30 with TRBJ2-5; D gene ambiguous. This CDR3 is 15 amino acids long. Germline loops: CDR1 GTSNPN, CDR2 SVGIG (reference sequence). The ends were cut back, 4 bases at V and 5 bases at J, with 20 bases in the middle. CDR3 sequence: CAWNPGTRGEETQYF. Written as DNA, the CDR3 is TGTGCCTGGAATCCGGGCACCAGAGGTGAGGAGACCCAGTACTTC.

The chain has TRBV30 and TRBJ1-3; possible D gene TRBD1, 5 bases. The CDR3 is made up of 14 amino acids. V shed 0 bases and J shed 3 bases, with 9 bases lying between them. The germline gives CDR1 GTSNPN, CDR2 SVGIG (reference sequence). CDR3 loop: CAWSVGHDGNTIYF. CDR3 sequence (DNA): TGTGCCTGGAGTGTGGGGCACGATGGAAACACCATATATTTT.

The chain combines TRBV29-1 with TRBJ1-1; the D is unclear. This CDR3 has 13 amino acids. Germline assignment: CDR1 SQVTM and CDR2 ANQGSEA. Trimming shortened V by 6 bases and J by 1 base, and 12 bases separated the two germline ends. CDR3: CSVKVAGNTEAFF. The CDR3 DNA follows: TGCAGCGTCAAGGTGGCAGGGAACACTGAAGCTTTCTTT.

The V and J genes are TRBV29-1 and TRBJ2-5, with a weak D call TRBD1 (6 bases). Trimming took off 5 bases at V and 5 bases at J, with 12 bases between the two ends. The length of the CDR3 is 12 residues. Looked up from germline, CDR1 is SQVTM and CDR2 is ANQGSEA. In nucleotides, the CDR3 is TGCAGCGTTCTCACAGGGTCCGAGACCCAGTACTTC. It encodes CSVLTGSETQYF.

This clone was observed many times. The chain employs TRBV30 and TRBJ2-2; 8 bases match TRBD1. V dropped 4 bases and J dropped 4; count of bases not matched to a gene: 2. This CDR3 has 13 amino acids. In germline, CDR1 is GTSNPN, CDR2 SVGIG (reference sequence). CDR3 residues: CAWTGQGTGELFF. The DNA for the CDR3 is TGTGCCTGGACCGGACAGGGCACCGGGGAGCTGTTTTTT.

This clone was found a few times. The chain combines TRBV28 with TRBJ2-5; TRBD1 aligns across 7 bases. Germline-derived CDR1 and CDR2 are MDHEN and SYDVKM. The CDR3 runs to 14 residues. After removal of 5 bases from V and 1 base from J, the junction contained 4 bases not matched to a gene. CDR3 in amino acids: CASSKQGIQETQYF. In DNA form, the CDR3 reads TGTGCCAGCAGTAAACAGGGGATCCAAGAGACCCAGTACTTC.

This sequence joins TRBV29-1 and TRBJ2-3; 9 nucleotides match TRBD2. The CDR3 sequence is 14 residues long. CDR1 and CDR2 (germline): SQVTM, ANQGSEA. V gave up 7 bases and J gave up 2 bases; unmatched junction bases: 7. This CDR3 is CSALAGASTDTQYF. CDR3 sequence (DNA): TGCAGCGCCTTAGCGGGGGCCTCCACAGATACGCAGTATTTT.

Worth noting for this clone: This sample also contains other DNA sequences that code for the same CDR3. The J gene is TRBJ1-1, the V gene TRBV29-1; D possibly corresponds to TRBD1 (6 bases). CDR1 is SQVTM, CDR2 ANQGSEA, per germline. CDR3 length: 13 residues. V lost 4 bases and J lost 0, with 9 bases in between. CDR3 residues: CSVGGLMNTEAFF. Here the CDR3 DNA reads TGCAGCGTTGGGGGGCTGATGAACACTGAAGCTTTCTTT. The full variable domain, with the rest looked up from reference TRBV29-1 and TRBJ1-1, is SAVISQKPSRDICQRGTSLTIQCQVDSQVTMMFWYRQQPGQSLTLIATANQGSEATYESGFVIDKFPISRPNLTFSTLTVSNMSPEDSSIYLCSVGGLMNTEAFFGQGTRLTVV.

CDR3 residues: CARRQDFNEKLFF. The CDR3 DNA follows: TGTGCCAGACGACAGGACTTTAATGAAAAACTGTTTTTT. The rearrangement links TRBV2 to TRBJ1-4; possible D gene TRBD1, 6 bases. V was cut by 9 bases and J by 4 bases, with 12 bases left in between. This CDR3 is 13 amino acids long. Germline V gives CDR1 SNHLY, CDR2 FYNNEI.

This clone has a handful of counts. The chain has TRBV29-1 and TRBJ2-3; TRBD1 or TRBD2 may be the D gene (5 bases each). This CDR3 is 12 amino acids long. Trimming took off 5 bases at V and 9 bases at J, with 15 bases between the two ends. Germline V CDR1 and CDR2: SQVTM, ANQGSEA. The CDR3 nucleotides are TGCAGCGTTCACCCAACTGGGGGAACGCAGTATTTT. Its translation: CSVHPTGGTQYF.

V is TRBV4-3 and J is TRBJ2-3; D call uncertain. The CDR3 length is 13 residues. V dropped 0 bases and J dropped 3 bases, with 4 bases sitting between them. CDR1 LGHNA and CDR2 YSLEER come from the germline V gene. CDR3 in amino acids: CASSQEPTDTQYF. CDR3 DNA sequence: TGCGCCAGCAGCCAAGAGCCGACAGATACGCAGTATTTT.

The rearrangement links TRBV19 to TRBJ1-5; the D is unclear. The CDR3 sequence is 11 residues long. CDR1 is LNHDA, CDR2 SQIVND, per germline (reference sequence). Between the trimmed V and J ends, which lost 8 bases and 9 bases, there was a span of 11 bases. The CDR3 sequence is CASGEVWPQHF. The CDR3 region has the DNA TGTGCCAGTGGTGAAGTTTGGCCCCAGCATTTT. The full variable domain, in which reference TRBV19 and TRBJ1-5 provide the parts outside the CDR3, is DGGITQSPKYLFRKEGQNVTLSCEQNLNHDAMYWYRQDPGQGLRLIYYSQIVNDFQKGDIAEGYSVSREKKESFPLTVTSAQKNPTAFYLCASGEVWPQHFGDGTRLSIL.

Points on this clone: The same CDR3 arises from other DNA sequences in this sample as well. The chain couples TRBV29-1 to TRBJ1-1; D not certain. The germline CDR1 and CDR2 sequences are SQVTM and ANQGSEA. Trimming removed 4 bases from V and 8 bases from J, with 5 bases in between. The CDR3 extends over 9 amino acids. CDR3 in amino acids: CSVAPEAFF. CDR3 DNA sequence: TGCAGCGTTGCACCCGAAGCTTTCTTT.

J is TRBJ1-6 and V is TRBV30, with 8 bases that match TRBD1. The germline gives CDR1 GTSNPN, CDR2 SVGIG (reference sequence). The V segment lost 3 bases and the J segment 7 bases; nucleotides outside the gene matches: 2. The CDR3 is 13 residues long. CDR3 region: CAWRHRGNSPLHF. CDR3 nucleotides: TGTGCCTGGAGGCACAGGGGGAATTCACCCCTCCACTTT.

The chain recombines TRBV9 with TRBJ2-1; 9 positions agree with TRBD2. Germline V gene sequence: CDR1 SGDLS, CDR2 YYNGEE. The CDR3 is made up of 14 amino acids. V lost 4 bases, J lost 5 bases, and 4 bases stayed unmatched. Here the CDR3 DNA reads TGTGCCAGCAGCCGACTAGCGGCCGACAATGAGCAGTTCTTC. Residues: CASSRLAADNEQFF.

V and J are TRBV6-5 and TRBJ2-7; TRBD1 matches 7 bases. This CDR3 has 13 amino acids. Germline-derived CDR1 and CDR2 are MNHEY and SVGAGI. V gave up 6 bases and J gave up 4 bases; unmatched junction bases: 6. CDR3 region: CASSQGQWYEQYF. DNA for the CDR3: TGTGCCAGCAGCCAGGGACAGTGGTACGAGCAGTACTTC.